This T cell receptor (beta chain) was recorded in a study of blood T cell repertoires in COVID-19. Germline V gives CDR1 SGHRS, CDR2 YFSETQ. V was clipped by 4 bases and J by 1 base, with 17 bases between them. The CDR3 covers 16 residues. Only in-frame clones appear in the TCRdb table, and some are missing; sequencing was by immunoSEQ multiplex PCR. The data contain 200,000 to 250,000 clones, 85% of them singletons. This clone was recorded once. V gene TRBV5-1 combines with J gene TRBJ2-5; possible D gene TRBD1, 6 bases. Material: peripheral blood. The sequence came from a woman aged 70 to 79 with COVID-19, enrolled during active disease. The CDR3 nucleotides are TGCGCCAGCAGCCTTGTAACGGACAGCCTCCAAGAGACCCAGTACTTC. This gives the protein CASSLVTDSLQETQYF.